A selection of T cell receptor beta chains follows, all from one sample in a study of cytomegalovirus exposure and HLA in healthy donors. Repertoires were generated with immunoSEQ multiplex PCR, while TCRdb's copy carries only in-frame clones and drops some. The sample gives 150,000 to 200,000 clones, approximately 82% of which show up once; about 7.7% is in the top ten. The sequenced sample consisted of PBMCs. The origin of the receptors is a woman aged 40 to 55 in good health and CMV-seropositive. The CDR3 runs from the conserved cysteine through the conserved F or W. A D gene is named only where the DNA matches it firmly. The size entry is marked missing in some rows and otherwise reads once, few, many or a size class.

J gene | V gene | clone size | D gene | CDR3 DNA | CDR3 protein
TRBJ1-2 | TRBV30 | - | TRBD1 | TGTGCCTGGAGACTCGCAGGGGGCGCTAACTATGGCTACACCTTC | CAWRLAGGANYGYTF
TRBJ1-1 | TRBV27 | - | TRBD1 | TGTGCCAGCAGTTTATACAGGGGTTACTACACTGAAGCTTTCTTT | CASSLYRGYYTEAFF
TRBJ2-5 | TRBV4-3 | - | TRBD2 | TGCGCCAGCAGCCAATTCTCGCGGGAGGGCGGAGAGACCCAGTACTTC | CASSQFSREGGETQYF
TRBJ2-7 | TRBV19 | - | - | TGTGCCAGTAGTAATCAGGGGGGATCCTACGAGCAGTACTTC | CASSNQGGSYEQYF
TRBJ2-3 | TRBV5-6 | - | TRBD1 | TGTGCCAGCAGCTATGTGACAGGGGGAGGCACAGATACGCAGTATTTT | CASSYVTGGGTDTQYF
TRBJ2-5 | TRBV6-1 | - | TRBD2 | TGTGCCAGCAGCGAAGCGGGAGCCCAACAGGAGACCCAGTACTTC | CASSEAGAQQETQYF
TRBJ2-2 | TRBV21-1 | - | - | TGTGCCAGCAGCAAATACCCTAGCGGGCCTGGGGAGCTGTTTTTT | CASSKYPSGPGELFF
TRBJ2-7 | TRBV28 | few | TRBD1 | TGTGCCAGCAGTCCTACGGGACAGGTGAGCTACGAGCAGTACTTC | CASSPTGQVSYEQYF
TRBJ2-1 | TRBV11-2 | - | TRBD2 | TGTGCCAGCAGCTTAGATCCAGGTTCGGTAGCGGGAGTCTACAATGAGCAGTTCTTC | CASSLDPGSVAGVYNEQFF
TRBJ1-2 | TRBV7-2 | - | - | TGTGCCAGCAGCAATCGCGCTGGGACTAGTTATGGCTACACCTTC | CASSNRAGTSYGYTF
TRBJ2-2 | TRBV9 | - | TRBD1 | TGTGCCAGCAGCGTCGGGACAGGGAAGAACACCGGGGAGCTGTTTTTT | CASSVGTGKNTGELFF
TRBJ2-7 | TRBV5-4 | few | TRBD1 | TGTGCCAGCAGCCCGGCGTCTGGGACAGAACTCCCCTACGAGCAGTACTTC | CASSPASGTELPYEQYF
TRBJ2-3 | TRBV7-9 | - | - | TGTGCCAGCAGCTTCTTAGGGGCAGATACGCAGTATTTT | CASSFLGADTQYF
TRBJ2-2 | TRBV10-2 | few | TRBD1 | TGCGCCAGCAGTGATGGTCGGGACAGGTCTGGCGGGGAGCTGTTTTTT | CASSDGRDRSGGELFF
TRBJ2-7 | TRBV5-5 | once | TRBD2 | TGTGCCAGCAGCTTGGCGGGGGGGTTGGGGTACGAGCAGTACTTC | CASSLAGGLGYEQYF
TRBJ2-2 | TRBV7-6 | - | TRBD1 | TGTGCCAGCAGCTTAGACAGGGGGACTCGCACCGGGGAGCTGTTTTTT | CASSLDRGTRTGELFF
TRBJ2-5 | TRBV28 | - | - | TGTGCCAGCAGTTCAGCTCGACAGAATCCCATCCAAGAGACCCAGTACTTC | CASSSARQNPIQETQYF
TRBJ2-1 | TRBV18 | - | TRBD2 | TGTGCCAGCTCTCAGGGCCCCGGCGGGGGGAATGAGCAGCTCTTC | CASSQGPGGGNEQLF
TRBJ2-1 | TRBV4-1 | - | - | TGCGCCAGCAGCCAAGACACGCGCGATGAGCAGTTCTTC | CASSQDTRDEQFF
TRBJ2-7 | TRBV5-6 | - | - | TGTGCCAGCAGCTTGCAAGCGAGCGAGCAGTACTTC | CASSLQASEQYF
TRBJ2-3 | TRBV5-4 | - | - | TGTGCCAGCAGCTTTAGGAGGAGCACAGATACGCAGTATTTT | CASSFRRSTDTQYF
TRBJ1-5 | TRBV7-3 | - | - | TGTGCCAGCAGCCCTGAGGTGTTCCATCAGCCCCAGCATTTT | CASSPEVFHQPQHF
TRBJ2-7 | TRBV28 | once | - | TGTGCCAGCAGTGAAAACACCGGGACAAGGAGCTACGAGCAGTACTTC | CASSENTGTRSYEQYF
TRBJ2-1 | TRBV2 | - | TRBD2 | TGTGCCAGCAGTGGGACTAGCGACCACAATGAGCAGTTCTTC | CASSGTSDHNEQFF
TRBJ2-2 | TRBV10-3 | - | TRBD2 | TGTGCCATCAGTGTGCCCATGGCGGGAGGAGACACCGGGGAGCTGTTTTTT | CAISVPMAGGDTGELFF
TRBJ2-2 | TRBV5-6 | - | TRBD1 | TGTGCCAGCAGTCCTACCGGGACAGGGTCCACCGGGGAGCTGTTTTTT | CASSPTGTGSTGELFF
TRBJ2-5 | TRBV28 | - | TRBD1 | TGTGCCAGCAGCACCCCCGGACAGGGTGTGGAGACCCAGTACTTC | CASSTPGQGVETQYF
TRBJ2-1 | TRBV27 | - | - | TGTGCCAGCAGCCGACGACTAGATTTGAATGAGCAGTTCTTC | CASSRRLDLNEQFF
TRBJ2-5 | TRBV2 | - | TRBD1 | TGTGCCAGCAGAGAGACAGGGGTTGTTGCGGAGACCCAGTACTTC | CASRETGVVAETQYF
TRBJ1-3 | TRBV18 | - | - | TGTGCCAGCTCACCACCCTACGGCGGTCGCTCTGGAAACACCATATATTTT | CASSPPYGGRSGNTIYF
TRBJ2-1 | TRBV18 | - | TRBD2 | TGTGCCAGCTCACCTGAACCGGGACTAGCGGGACACCGCTCCTACAATGAGCAGTTCTTC | CASSPEPGLAGHRSYNEQFF
TRBJ1-4 | TRBV7-8 | - | - | TGTGCCAGCAGCCGTATGGACTTTAATGAAAAACTGTTTTTT | CASSRMDFNEKLFF
TRBJ2-5 | TRBV5-4 | - | - | TGTGCCAGCAGCCTATCAGGGGAAGGGTCCCAGTACTTC | CASSLSGEGSQYF
TRBJ2-7 | TRBV10-3 | - | - | TGTGCCATCAACACAGGGAGCTCCTACGAGCAGTACTTC | CAINTGSSYEQYF
TRBJ2-3 | TRBV27 | - | TRBD2 | TGTGCCAGCAGCCCGGGACTAGCGGGAGTCCTCGGGAGCACAGATACGCAGTATTTT | CASSPGLAGVLGSTDTQYF
TRBJ2-1 | TRBV7-9 | few | TRBD2 | TGTGCCAGCAGCGCAGACGCCCGACTAGCGGGAGATCTGGGGCAGTTCTTC | CASSADARLAGDLGQFF
TRBJ2-7 | TRBV5-4 | - | - | TGTGCCAGCAGCTCGACCCAGGCCCGGTACGAGCAGTACTTC | CASSSTQARYEQYF
TRBJ2-1 | TRBV28 | - | - | TGTGCCACCATAGACGGGGGTGACACGGGCAATGAGCAGTTCTTC | CATIDGGDTGNEQFF
TRBJ1-1 | TRBV18 | few | - | TGTGCCAGCTCACCGGCGGGAAAGAACACTGAAGCTTTCTTT | CASSPAGKNTEAFF
TRBJ1-4 | TRBV19 | - | TRBD1 | TGTGCCAGCAGGGACAGTCTTAATGAAAAACTGTTTTTT | CASRDSLNEKLFF
TRBJ2-7 | TRBV18 | - | - | TGTGCCAGCTCGCATGACAGCTCCTACGAGCAGTACTTC | CASSHDSSYEQYF
TRBJ1-4 | TRBV28 | - | TRBD1 | TGTGCCAGCAGTGCGGACAGGTTCTCGGAAAAACTGTTTTTT | CASSADRFSEKLFF
TRBJ1-1 | TRBV2 | - | TRBD1 | TGTGCCAGCTTGGACAGGAGGACTGAAGCTTTCTTT | CASLDRRTEAFF
TRBJ2-1 | TRBV28 | few | TRBD2 | TGTGCCAGCAGTCTACCCTCTAGCGGGAGTTCGTACAATGAGCAGTTCTTC | CASSLPSSGSSYNEQFF
TRBJ1-2 | TRBV28 | - | TRBD1 | TGTGCCAGCAGTTTATTTGGAGGGGGCGCTAACTATGGCTACACCTTC | CASSLFGGGANYGYTF
TRBJ2-1 | TRBV28 | - | TRBD2 | TGTGCCAGCAGCTCAAGGACTAGCGGGAGAAATGAGCAGTTCTTC | CASSSRTSGRNEQFF
TRBJ1-1 | TRBV9 | - | - | TGTGCCAGCAGCGTAGAGACAGAATTGAACACTGAAGCTTTCTTT | CASSVETELNTEAFF